Below are 8 T cell receptor beta chains sequenced from a single sample in a study of T cell clonality in common variable immunodeficiency. Their antigens are not known. General study findings and limits: Reportedly, TCR beta sequences from common variable immunodeficiency showed fewer deletions and N-nucleotide insertions.

Sequencing was performed with immunoSEQ multiplex PCR; in TCRdb, only in-frame clones are kept and a portion is missing. This sample carries some 20,000 clones, none of them present only once. What was sequenced was peripheral blood mononuclear cells. These TCRs come from a human donor with common variable immunodeficiency.

Comments on this clone: From the germline J gene comes the end of the CDR3, since the read stops 3 residues before it. The chain uses TRBV6-2 or TRBV6-3 and TRBJ1-2; no clear D. Germline CDR1 and CDR2: MNHEY and SVGEGT. The CDR3 has 17 residues. Deletions cut 0 bases from V and 2 bases from J, with 16 bases between. CDR3 loop: CASSYSIRGGFNYGYTF. The sequenced CDR3 bases are TGTGCCAGCAGTTACTCGATCCGCGGTGGATTCAACTATGGC.

About this clone itself: The sequence runs out 3 residues before the end of the CDR3; the remainder is reconstructed from the germline J gene. The chain recombines TRBV20-1 with TRBJ2-7; D unclear. V lost 3 bases, J lost 3 bases, and 6 bases lay in between. The CDR3 is made up of 11 amino acids. Germline lookup yields CDR1 DFQATT and CDR2 SNEGSKA (reference sequence). CDR3 amino acids: CSASTDYEQYF. Incomplete CDR3 DNA: TGCAGTGCTAGTACAGACTACGAG.

Note on this clone: The read falls 3 residues short of the CDR3 end, and the missing part is taken from the germline J gene. This rearrangement joins TRBV19 to TRBJ1-2; a possible D gene is TRBD1 (5 bases). The V and J ends lost 4 bases and 4 bases respectively, with 19 bases between them. The length of the CDR3 is 16 residues. Per germline, CDR1 LNHDA and CDR2 SQIVND (reference sequence). The CDR3 protein is CASSTTGLLDPYGYTF. CDR3 bases read: TGTGCCAGTAGTACAACAGGTCTTCTCGATCCCTATGGC.

Worth noting for this clone: The CDR3 end is not reached by the read, which stops 3 residues before it; the germline J gene fills it in. This chain joins TRBV7-9 and TRBJ1-4; possibly TRBD1 for D (5 bases). The germline gives CDR1 SEHNR, CDR2 FQNEAQ (reference sequence). The CDR3 length is 14 residues. Trimming left V 11 bases short and J 0 bases short, with 13 bases between. Partial CDR3 DNA: TGTGCCGGGGTAGGGGAACCAACTAATGAAAAA. Encoded protein: CAGVGEPTNEK. The entire CDR3 protein is CAGVGEPTNEKLFF.

About this clone: The CDR3 end falls 3 residues outside the read, so it is completed with the germline J gene. This chain connects TRBV20-1 to TRBJ2-5; 7 bases map to TRBD1. Trimming cost V 3 bases and J 6 bases; bases outside gene matches: 7. Germline V CDR1 and CDR2: DFQATT, SNEGSKA (reference sequence). This CDR3 has 13 amino acids. CDR3 bases read: TGCAGTGCTAGCGTACCGACAGGGAAGACC. Protein: CSASVPTGKT. The CDR3 as a whole reads CSASVPTGKTQYF.

Concerning this clone: The read is 3 residues too short to cover the CDR3 end, so that end is filled in from the germline J gene. The chain employs TRBV7-9 and TRBJ1-6; D perhaps matches TRBD1 (5 bases). The CDR3 is 12 residues long. CDR1 is SEHNR and CDR2 is FQNEAQ in the germline V gene (reference sequence). Trimming stripped 6 bases from V and 11 bases from J, with 11 bases between. The sequenced part of the CDR3 DNA is TGTGCCAGCAGACGAGGGGAGGCACCC. As protein: CASRRGEAP. In full, the CDR3 reads CASRRGEAPLHF.

This clone occurred a few times. The sequenced fragment ends 3 residues before the CDR3 boundary, so the rest is inferred from the germline J gene. This chain connects TRBV18 to TRBJ1-1, with TRBD1 matching over 7 bases. Germline V lookup: CDR1 KGHSH, CDR2 LQKENI. The CDR3 covers 15 residues. The ends lost 2 bases at V and 1 base at J; junction bases unmatched: 4. The covered CDR3 bases are TGTGCCAGCTCACCATTGAGGACAGGGAACACTGAA. It is translated as CASSPLRTGNTE. In full, the CDR3 reads CASSPLRTGNTEAFF.

With regard to this clone: The missing CDR3 end, 3 residues past where the read stops, is filled in from the germline J gene. The chain has TRBV19 and TRBJ1-5; D is perhaps TRBD1 (6 bases). CDR3 size: 13 residues. Trimming pared 10 bases from V and 0 bases from J, leaving 10 bases between. Germline values: CDR1 LNHDA, CDR2 SQIVND (reference sequence). CDR3: CATGDYSNQPQHF. CDR3 DNA (partial): TGTGCCACAGGGGATTATAGCAATCAGCCC.